Below, 9 T cell receptor beta chains from the same sample are listed, as sequenced in a study of shared clonotypes between healthy human individuals. The method was immunoSEQ multiplex PCR; TCRdb's version includes in-frame clones alone and lacks a portion of them. The repertoire holds some 480,000 clones, with roughly 85% as singletons. The sequencing sample was made of PBMCs. The receptors originated from a woman aged 35 to 49 in good health. Some clones in this sample may be carry-over from other donors' samples.

The rearrangement joins TRBV5-1 to TRBJ2-3, with no clear D. The CDR3 covers 16 residues. Germline CDR1 reads SGHRS; CDR2 reads YFSETQ. The V gene lost 3 bases and the J gene lost 2 bases, with 16 bases spanning the gap. The CDR3: CASSSMRSVDTDTQYF. CDR3 DNA sequence: TGCGCCAGCAGCTCTATGAGGTCAGTCGACACAGATACGCAGTATTTT.

This clone was seen more than once but under ten times. V and J are TRBV19 and TRBJ2-3; TRBD1 matches at 12 bases. The CDR3 runs to 15 residues. With 6 bases clipped from V and 4 bases from J, the junction kept 5 bases outside the gene matches. Germline values: CDR1 LNHDA, CDR2 SQIVND (reference sequence). CDR3 region: CASRTGTGGSDTQYF. CDR3 sequence (DNA): TGTGCCAGTAGGACCGGGACAGGGGGCTCAGATACGCAGTATTTT.

The chain uses TRBV7-2 and TRBJ2-3; 8 nucleotides line up with TRBD2. Germline assignment: CDR1 SGHTA and CDR2 FQGNSA. The CDR3 loop spans 18 amino acids. The V segment lost 5 bases and the J segment 5 bases; nucleotides outside the gene matches: 18. The chain's CDR3 is CASSDKGPGLAGLDTQYF. CDR3 in DNA: TGTGCCAGCAGCGATAAGGGCCCGGGCCTAGCGGGCCTAGATACGCAGTATTTT.

The chain employs TRBV7-2 and TRBJ2-2; D uncertain. The CDR3 is made up of 13 amino acids. The V gene's germline CDR1 is SGHTA and CDR2 FQGNSA. Trimming stripped 8 bases from V and 6 bases from J, with 13 bases between. CDR3: CASHLGLAGELFF. The CDR3 DNA reads TGTGCCAGCCACCTTGGCCTTGCCGGGGAGCTGTTTTTT.

This rearrangement joins TRBV6-1 to TRBJ1-5; 7 positions match TRBD1. This CDR3 has 16 amino acids. With 3 bases clipped from V and 0 bases from J, the junction kept 5 bases outside the gene matches. Germline CDR1 is MNHNS and CDR2 is SASEGT. Written as DNA, the CDR3 is TGTGCCAGCAGTGACATGACAGGGATTAGCAATCAGCCCCAGCATTTT. Its protein product is CASSDMTGISNQPQHF.

This clone showed up just once. The chain has TRBV28 and TRBJ2-7; maybe TRBD2 (5 bases). Trimming left V 8 bases short and J 3 bases short, with 8 bases between. The CDR3 consists of 11 residues. CDR1 is MDHEN and CDR2 is SYDVKM in the germline V gene. The CDR3, as DNA: TGTGCCAGCCATCGGGGCTACGAGCAGTACTTC. It specifies CASHRGYEQYF. The full variable domain, with the rest looked up from reference TRBV28 and TRBJ2-7, is DVKVTQSSRYLVKRTGEKVFLECVQDMDHENMFWYRQDPGLGLRLIYFSYDVKMKEKGDIPEGYSVSREKKERFSLILESASTNQTSMYLCASHRGYEQYFGPGTRLTVT.

The chain links TRBV11-2 to TRBJ2-7; TRBD2 matches 13 bases. The CDR3 totals 17 residues. Germline CDR1 is SGHAT and CDR2 is FQNNGV. The junction had 11 bases not matched to a gene; V was cut back by 6 bases and J by 3 bases. The chain's CDR3 is CASRSIGLAGAFYEQYF. CDR3 DNA: TGTGCCAGCAGATCGATTGGACTAGCGGGAGCCTTCTACGAGCAGTACTTC.

This clone was detected many times. The chain links TRBV28 to TRBJ2-7; either TRBD1 or TRBD2 may supply D (5 bases each). The germline gives CDR1 MDHEN, CDR2 SYDVKM. The CDR3 covers 14 residues. The germline V and J ends were trimmed by 5 bases and 7 bases, with 18 bases remaining between them. This chain's CDR3 is CASSIRDRNSEQYF. For the CDR3, the DNA is TGTGCCAGCAGTATCCGGGACCGCAATAGTGAGCAGTACTTC.

Concerning this clone: Different DNA sequences within this sample yield the same CDR3. The chain carries TRBV28 and TRBJ2-1, with D maybe TRBD2 (6 bases). This CDR3 region has 15 residues. Looked up from germline, CDR1 is MDHEN and CDR2 is SYDVKM. The V end lost 1 base, the J end lost 0 bases, and 7 bases lay between the germline ends. The CDR3 protein is CASSLSGSSYNEQFF. As DNA, the CDR3 is TGTGCCAGCAGTTTATCCGGGAGCTCCTACAATGAGCAGTTCTTC.